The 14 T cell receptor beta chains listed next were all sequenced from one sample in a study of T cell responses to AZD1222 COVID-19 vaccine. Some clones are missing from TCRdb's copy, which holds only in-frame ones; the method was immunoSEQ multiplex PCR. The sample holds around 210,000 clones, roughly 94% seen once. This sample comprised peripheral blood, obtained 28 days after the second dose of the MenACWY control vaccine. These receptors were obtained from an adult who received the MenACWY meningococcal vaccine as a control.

The CDR3 nucleotides read TGTGCCAGCCAAAGGGGGACTAGCGGGAACTACGAGCAGTACTTC. This sequence encodes CASQRGTSGNYEQYF. The V and J genes are TRBV28 and TRBJ2-7, with 13 positions matching TRBD2. The CDR3 length is 15 residues. Germline V gene sequence: CDR1 MDHEN, CDR2 SYDVKM. V lost 8 bases to trimming and J lost 3 bases; unmatched junction nucleotides: 7.

CDR3 residues: CASTRDRDRLSGNTIYF. For the CDR3, the DNA is TGTGCCAGTACCCGCGACCGGGACAGGCTCTCTGGAAACACCATATATTTT. The chain combines TRBV19 with TRBJ1-3; 8 bases agree with TRBD1. V shed 7 bases, J shed 0 bases, and the junction held 11 bases outside the gene matches. The CDR3 has 17 residues. CDR1 LNHDA and CDR2 SQIVND come from the germline V gene (reference sequence).

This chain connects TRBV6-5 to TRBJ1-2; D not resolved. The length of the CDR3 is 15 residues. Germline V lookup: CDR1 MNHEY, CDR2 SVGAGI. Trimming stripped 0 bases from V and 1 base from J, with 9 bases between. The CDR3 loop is CASSYSRGSNYGYTF. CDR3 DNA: TGTGCCAGCAGTTACTCGAGAGGCAGTAACTATGGCTACACCTTC.

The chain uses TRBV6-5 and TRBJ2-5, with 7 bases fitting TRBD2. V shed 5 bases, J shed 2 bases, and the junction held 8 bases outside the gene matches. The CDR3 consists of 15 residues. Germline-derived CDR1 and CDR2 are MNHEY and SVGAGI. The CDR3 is CASSKGAGSQETQYF. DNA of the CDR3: TGTGCCAGCAGTAAGGGAGCGGGGTCGCAAGAGACCCAGTACTTC.

The CDR3, as DNA: TGTGCCAGCAGTTATGGGGGCGTTGGCACTGAAGCTTTCTTT. Translation gives CASSYGGVGTEAFF. The chain joins TRBV28 to TRBJ1-1, with D perhaps matching TRBD1 (6 bases). In germline, CDR1 is MDHEN, CDR2 SYDVKM. The CDR3 sequence is 14 residues long. V lost 4 bases, J lost 4 bases, and 13 bases lay in between.

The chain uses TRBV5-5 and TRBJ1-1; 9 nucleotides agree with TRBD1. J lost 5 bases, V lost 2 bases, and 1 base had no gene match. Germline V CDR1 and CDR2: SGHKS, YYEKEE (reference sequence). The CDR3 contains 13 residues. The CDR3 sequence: CASSFGQGTEAFF. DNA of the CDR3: TGTGCCAGCAGCTTTGGACAGGGGACTGAAGCTTTCTTT.

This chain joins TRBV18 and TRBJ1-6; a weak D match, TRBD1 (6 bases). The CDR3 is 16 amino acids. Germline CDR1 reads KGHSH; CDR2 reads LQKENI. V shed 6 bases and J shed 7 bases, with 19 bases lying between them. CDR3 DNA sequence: TGTGCCAGCTCCCTTGGGGGGGCCGGGGCCAATTCACCCCTCCACTTT. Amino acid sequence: CASSLGGAGANSPLHF.

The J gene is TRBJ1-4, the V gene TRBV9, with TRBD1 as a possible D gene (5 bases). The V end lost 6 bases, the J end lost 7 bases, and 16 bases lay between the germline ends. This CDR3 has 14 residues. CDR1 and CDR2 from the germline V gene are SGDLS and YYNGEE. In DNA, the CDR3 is TGTGCCAGCAACGAGGGGCGCTTGGGTGAAAAACTGTTTTTT. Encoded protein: CASNEGRLGEKLFF.

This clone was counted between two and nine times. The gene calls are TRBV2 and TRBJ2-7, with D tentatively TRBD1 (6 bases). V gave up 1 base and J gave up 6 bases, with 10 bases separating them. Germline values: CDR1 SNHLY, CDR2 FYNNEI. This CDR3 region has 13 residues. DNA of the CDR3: TGTGCCAGCAGTGAAGAAGGCAGGGGCGAGCAGTACTTC. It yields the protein CASSEEGRGEQYF.

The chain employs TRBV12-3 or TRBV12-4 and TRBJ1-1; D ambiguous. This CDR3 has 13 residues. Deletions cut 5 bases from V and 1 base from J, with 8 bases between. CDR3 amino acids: CASSPRPNTEAFF. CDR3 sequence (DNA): TGTGCCAGCAGTCCTCGGCCGAACACTGAAGCTTTCTTT.

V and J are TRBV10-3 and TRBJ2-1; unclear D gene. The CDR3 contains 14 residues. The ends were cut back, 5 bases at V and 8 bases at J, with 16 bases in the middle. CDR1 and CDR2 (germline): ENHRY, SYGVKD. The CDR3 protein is CAISPRLEVDEQFF. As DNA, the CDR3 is TGTGCCATCAGTCCCCGACTCGAGGTGGATGAGCAGTTCTTC.

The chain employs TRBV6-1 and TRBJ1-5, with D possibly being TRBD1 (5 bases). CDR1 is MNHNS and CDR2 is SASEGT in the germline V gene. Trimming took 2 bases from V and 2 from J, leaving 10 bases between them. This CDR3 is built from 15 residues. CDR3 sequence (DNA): TGTGCCAGCAGTGAAAGCTGGGGGGGCAATCAGCCCCAGCATTTT. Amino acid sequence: CASSESWGGNQPQHF.

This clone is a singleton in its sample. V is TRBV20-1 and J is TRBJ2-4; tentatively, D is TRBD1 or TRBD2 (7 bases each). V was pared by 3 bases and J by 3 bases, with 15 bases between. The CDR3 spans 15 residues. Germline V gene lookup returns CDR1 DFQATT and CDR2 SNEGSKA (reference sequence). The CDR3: CSASAGGVVKNIQYF. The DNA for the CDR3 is TGCAGTGCTAGTGCAGGGGGGGTAGTCAAAAACATTCAGTACTTC.

The CDR3 DNA sequence: TGTGCCAGCAGTTTATCCTCCCGGCTTGAGGGGGAAAAACTGTTTTTT. Amino acids: CASSLSSRLEGEKLFF. V gene TRBV28 combines with J gene TRBJ1-4, with D maybe TRBD1 (5 bases). V was shortened by 1 base and J by 8 bases, with 17 bases between the two germline ends. The CDR3 runs to 16 residues. Germline V gene sequence: CDR1 MDHEN, CDR2 SYDVKM.